This T cell receptor beta chain emerged from a study of blood T cell repertoires in COVID-19. Here immunoSEQ multiplex PCR was the method, and the copy in TCRdb shows in-frame clones only, minus some. The sample has roughly 250,000 clones; 88% are singletons. The germline CDR1 and CDR2 sequences are SGHTA and FQGNSA. This CDR3 is 17 amino acids long. Trimming removed 1 base at V and 3 bases at J, with 16 bases between. The source material was PBMCs or T cells enriched from blood (not recorded which). This chain links TRBV7-2 with TRBJ2-1; a possible D gene is TRBD1 (8 bases). The clonotype was recovered from a woman aged 40 to 50 who had been exposed to COVID-19. The CDR3 DNA sequence: TGTGCCAGCAGCTTAGGGGCCTACAGGGGGGGCTACAATGAGCAGTTCTTC. As protein: CASSLGAYRGGYNEQFF.